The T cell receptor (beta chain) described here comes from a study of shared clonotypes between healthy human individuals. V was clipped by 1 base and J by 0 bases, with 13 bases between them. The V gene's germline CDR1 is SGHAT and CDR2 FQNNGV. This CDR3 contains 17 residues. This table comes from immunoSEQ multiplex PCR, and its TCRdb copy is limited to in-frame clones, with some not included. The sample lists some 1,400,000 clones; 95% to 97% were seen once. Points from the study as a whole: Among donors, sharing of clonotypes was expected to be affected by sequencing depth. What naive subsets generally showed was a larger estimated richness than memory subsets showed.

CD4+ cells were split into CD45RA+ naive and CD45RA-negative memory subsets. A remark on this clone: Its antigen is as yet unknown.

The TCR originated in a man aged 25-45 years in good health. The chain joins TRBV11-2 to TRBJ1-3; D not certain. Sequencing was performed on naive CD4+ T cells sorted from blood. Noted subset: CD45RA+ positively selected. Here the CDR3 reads CASSLAVQISSGNTIYF. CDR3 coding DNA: TGTGCCAGCAGCTTAGCAGTACAGATCAGCTCTGGAAACACCATATATTTT.